The present T cell receptor beta chain was sequenced within a study of blood T cell repertoires in COVID-19. V gave up 0 bases and J gave up 7 bases, with 6 bases separating them. The CDR3 totals 13 residues. The germline V gene encodes CDR1 LGHDT and CDR2 YNNKEL (reference sequence). Only in-frame clones appear in the TCRdb table, and some are missing; sequencing was by immunoSEQ multiplex PCR. The top ten hold about a tenth of the sample, which has more than 300,000 clones, roughly nine tenths seen once. The receptor comes from a woman aged 25 to 39 who had recovered from COVID-19. Sequenced material: PBMCs or T cells enriched from blood (not recorded which). The chain links TRBV3-1 (or the pseudogene TRBV3-2) to TRBJ1-4; no firm D call. The CDR3 protein is CASSQDAIEKLFF. Written as DNA, the CDR3 is TGTGCCAGCAGCCAAGATGCGATTGAAAAACTGTTTTTT.